This T cell receptor (beta chain) was sequenced for a study of cytomegalovirus exposure and HLA in healthy donors. PCR employed 60 Vbeta and 13 Jbeta primers. Libraries were prepared by immunoSEQ multiplex PCR; TCRdb keeps only in-frame clonotypes and omits some of them. The data contain under 200,000 clones, roughly 68% of them singletons. Whole-study findings and limits: Presence/absence analyses supposed approximately even sequencing depth among donors. Later analysis identified about 18,000 TCR beta sequences associated with HLA alleles, using a false discovery rate threshold of 0.05.

There are 17 residues in the CDR3. Germline V gives CDR1 KGHSH, CDR2 LQKENI. Trimming stripped 2 bases from V and 5 bases from J, with 18 bases between. Turning to this clone: The antigen remains unidentified.

The TCR originated in a woman aged 25 to 39 in good health and CMV-seronegative. The chain recombines TRBV18 with TRBJ2-2; D uncertain. Specimen: PBMCs. The CDR3 protein is CASSPSAPSGLTGELFF. The CDR3 bases are TGTGCCAGCTCACCATCAGCCCCTTCGGGTTTAACCGGGGAGCTGTTTTTT.